One sample yielded the 7 T cell receptor beta chains listed below, sequenced in a study of T cells in localized non-small cell lung cancer. Sequencing used immunoSEQ multiplex PCR; TCRdb keeps in-frame clones, though not all of them. The table shows over 1,000 clones, with 20% to 25% occurring only once. The specimen was normal lung tissue next to the tumor, collected before any cancer treatment. These receptors all come from a woman aged 35-75 years with stage I lung adenocarcinoma.

This clone was counted a few times. The gene calls are TRBV28 and TRBJ1-1; a weak D match, TRBD1 (6 bases). CDR3 size: 14 residues. CDR1 is MDHEN and CDR2 is SYDVKM in the germline V gene. Trimming left V 3 bases short and J 8 bases short, with 16 bases between. The chain's CDR3 is CASSFGDTPKEAFF. CDR3 nucleotides: TGTGCCAGCAGTTTTGGGGACACACCAAAAGAAGCTTTCTTT.

The J gene is TRBJ1-5, the V gene TRBV14, with D possibly being TRBD1 (6 bases). Trimming took 2 bases from V and 5 from J, leaving 13 bases between them. Per germline, CDR1 SGHDN and CDR2 FVKESK. The CDR3 totals 15 residues. In nucleotides, the CDR3 is TGTGCCAGCAGCCAACCAACAGGGTCGCATCAGCCCCAGCATTTT. Protein: CASSQPTGSHQPQHF.

The J gene is TRBJ2-1, the V gene TRBV18; 8 bases align to TRBD2. V shed 3 bases and J 5 bases; nucleotides not matched to a gene: 6. Germline loops: CDR1 KGHSH, CDR2 LQKENI. This CDR3 has 15 amino acids. For the CDR3, the DNA is TGTGCCAGCTCACCCCGGGGGGGGCAGGACAATGAGCAGTTCTTC. Its translation: CASSPRGGQDNEQFF.

This clone has only a few counts. V is TRBV18 and J is TRBJ1-1; possible D gene TRBD1, 5 bases. Trimming left V 2 bases short and J 2 bases short, with 12 bases between. The CDR3 is 15 amino acids. The germline CDR1 and CDR2 sequences are KGHSH and LQKENI. The CDR3 region is CASSPGDLQNTEAFF. The CDR3 DNA reads TGTGCCAGCTCACCAGGGGACCTCCAAAACACTGAAGCTTTCTTT.

This clone has more than one count but fewer than ten. The V and J genes are TRBV15 and TRBJ2-2; 10 nucleotides agree with TRBD1. Germline V gene sequence: CDR1 LNHNV, CDR2 YYDKDF (reference sequence). V was clipped by 3 bases and J by 7 bases; unmatched bases: 2. The CDR3 runs 14 residues. The CDR3 nucleotides read TGTGCCACCAGCAGGGACAGGGGGAGCGGGGAGCTGTTTTTT. Translating gives CATSRDRGSGELFF.

In its sample, this clone ranks as large. The chain combines TRBV11-3 with TRBJ2-7; TRBD1 agrees at 7 bases. The CDR3 totals 17 residues. The germline V gene has CDR1 SGHNT and CDR2 YENEEA. With V trimmed by 3 bases and J by 0 bases, 11 bases remained unmatched. CDR3 DNA: TGTGCCAGCAGCTTGGCTTATACCGGGACAGTCTCCTACGAGCAGTACTTC. It translates to CASSLAYTGTVSYEQYF.

By frequency in the sample, this clone is medium-sized. V is TRBV6-8 and J is TRBJ2-7; 7 bases map to TRBD2. With 2 bases clipped from V and 9 bases from J, the junction kept 7 bases outside the gene matches. Looked up from germline, CDR1 is MNHGY and CDR2 is SAAAGT. The CDR3 runs 13 residues. CDR3 sequence (DNA): TGTGCCAGCAGTTACGGACTAGTCGATCGGCAGTACTTC. Translated, it gives CASSYGLVDRQYF.